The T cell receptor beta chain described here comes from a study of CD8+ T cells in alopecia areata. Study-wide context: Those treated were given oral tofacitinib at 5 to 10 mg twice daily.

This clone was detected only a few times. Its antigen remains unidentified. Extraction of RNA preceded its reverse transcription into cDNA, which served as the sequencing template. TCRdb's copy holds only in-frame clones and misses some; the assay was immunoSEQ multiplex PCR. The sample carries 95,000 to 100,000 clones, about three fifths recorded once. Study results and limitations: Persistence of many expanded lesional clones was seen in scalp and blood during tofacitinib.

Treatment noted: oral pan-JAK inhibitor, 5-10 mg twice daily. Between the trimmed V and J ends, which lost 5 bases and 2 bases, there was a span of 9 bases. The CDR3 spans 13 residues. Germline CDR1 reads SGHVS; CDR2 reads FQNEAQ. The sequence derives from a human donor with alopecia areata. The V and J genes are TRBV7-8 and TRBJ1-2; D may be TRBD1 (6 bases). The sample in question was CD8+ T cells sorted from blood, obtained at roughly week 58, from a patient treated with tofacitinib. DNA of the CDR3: TGTGCCAGCAGCCCTGGACAGAACTATGGCTACACCTTC. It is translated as CASSPGQNYGYTF.